This record concerns one T cell receptor beta chain sequence. Its specificity is not known. Profiling that covered TCR beta VDJ and CDR3 relied on genomic DNA as its template. MiXCR, run by TCRdb on the reads, gives a single entry per CDR3 protein. The data show approximately 98,000 distinct CDR3 sequences, less than 75% seen once. All sequencing subjects had displayed CD8+CD57+ cell expansion on flow cytometry. With no exception, the patients had severe acquired aplastic anemia. Germline CDR1 reads SGHTA; CDR2 reads FQGNSA. The CDR3 length is 14 residues. Between the trimmed V and J ends, which lost 4 bases and 2 bases, there was a span of 12 bases. The data were obtained in a study of CD8+CD57+ T cells in acquired aplastic anemia. Study observations and caveats: Statistical testing detected no significant gap in CD8+ Simpson's diversity between patients and controls. The same twenty-nine CD8+ CDR3 sequences occurred in patients and in controls.

The sequence was collected from a human donor with aplastic anemia. Material: sorted CD4+, CD8+, or CD8+CD57+ T cells (not recorded which) from PBMCs. The chain joins TRBV7-2 to TRBJ2-7; a possible D gene is TRBD2 (5 bases). CDR3 region: CASSSSGIAYEQYF. CDR3 in DNA: TGTGCCAGCAGCTCGTCGGGAATCGCCTACGAGCAGTACTTC. Filled out from reference TRBV7-2 and TRBJ2-7, the complete variable domain reads GAGVSQSPSNKVTEKGKDVELRCDPISGHTALYWYRQSLGQGLEFLIYFQGNSAPDKSGLPSDRFSAERTGGSVSTLTIQRTQQEDSAVYLCASSSSGIAYEQYFGPGTRLTVT.